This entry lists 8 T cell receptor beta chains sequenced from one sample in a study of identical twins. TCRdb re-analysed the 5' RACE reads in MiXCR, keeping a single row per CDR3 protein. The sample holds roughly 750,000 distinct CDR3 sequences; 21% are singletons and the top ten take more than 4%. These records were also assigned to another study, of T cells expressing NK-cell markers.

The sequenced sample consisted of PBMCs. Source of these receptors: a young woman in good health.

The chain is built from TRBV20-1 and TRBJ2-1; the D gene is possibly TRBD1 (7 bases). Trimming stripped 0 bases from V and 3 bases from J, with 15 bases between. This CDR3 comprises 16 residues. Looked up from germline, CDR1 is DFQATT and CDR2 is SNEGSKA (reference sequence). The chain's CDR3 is CSARDPAGGIYNEQFF. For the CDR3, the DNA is TGCAGTGCTAGAGACCCCGCAGGGGGGATCTACAATGAGCAGTTCTTC.

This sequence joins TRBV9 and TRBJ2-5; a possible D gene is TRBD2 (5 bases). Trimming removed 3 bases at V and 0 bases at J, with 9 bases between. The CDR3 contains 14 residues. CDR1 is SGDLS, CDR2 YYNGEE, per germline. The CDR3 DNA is TGTGCCAGCAGCGGGAGGTATGACCAAGAGACCCAGTACTTC. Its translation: CASSGRYDQETQYF. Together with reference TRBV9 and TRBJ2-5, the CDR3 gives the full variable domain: DSGVTQTPKHLITATGQRVTLRCSPRSGDLSVYWYQQSLDQGLQFLIQYYNGEERAKGNILERFSAQQFPDLHSELNLSSLELGDSALYFCASSGRYDQETQYFGPGTRLLVL.

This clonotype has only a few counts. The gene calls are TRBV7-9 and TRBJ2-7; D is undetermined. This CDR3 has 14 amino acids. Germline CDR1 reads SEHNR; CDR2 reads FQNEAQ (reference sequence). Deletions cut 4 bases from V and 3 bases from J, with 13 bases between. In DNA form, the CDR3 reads TGTGCCAGCAGCTCCGCGGTGGGTTACTACGAGCAGTACTTC. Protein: CASSSAVGYYEQYF. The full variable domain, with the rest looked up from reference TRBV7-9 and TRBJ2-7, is DTGVSQNPRHKITKRGQNVTFRCDPISEHNRLYWYRQTLGQGPEFLTYFQNEAQLEKSRLLSDRFSAERPKGSFSTLEIQRTEQGDSAMYLCASSSAVGYYEQYFGPGTRLTVT.

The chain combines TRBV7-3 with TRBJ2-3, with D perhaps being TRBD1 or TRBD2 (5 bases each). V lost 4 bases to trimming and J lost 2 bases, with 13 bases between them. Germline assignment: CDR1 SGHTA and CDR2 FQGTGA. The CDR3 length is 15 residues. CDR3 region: CASSSRGGLTDTQYF. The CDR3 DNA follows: TGTGCCAGCAGCTCCCGGGGCGGCCTCACAGATACGCAGTATTTT.

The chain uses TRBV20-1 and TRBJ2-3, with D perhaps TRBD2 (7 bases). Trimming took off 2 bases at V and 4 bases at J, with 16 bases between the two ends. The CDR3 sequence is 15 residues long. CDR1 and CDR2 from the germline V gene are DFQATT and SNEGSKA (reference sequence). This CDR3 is CSARRPGGPPDTQYF. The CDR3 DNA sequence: TGCAGTGCTAGACGACCGGGGGGCCCCCCAGATACGCAGTATTTT.

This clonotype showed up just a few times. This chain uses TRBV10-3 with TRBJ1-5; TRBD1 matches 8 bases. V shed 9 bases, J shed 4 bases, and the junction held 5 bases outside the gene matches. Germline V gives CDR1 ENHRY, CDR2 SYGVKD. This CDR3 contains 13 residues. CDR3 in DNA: TGTGCCATAGCAGGGGGCAATAATCAGCCCCAGCATTTT. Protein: CAIAGGNNQPQHF.

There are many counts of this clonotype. CDR3 in DNA: TGTGCCAGCAGTTTAGAGGGGGGTCTCCAAGAGACCCAGTACTTC. Its protein product is CASSLEGGLQETQYF. This chain connects TRBV12-3 or TRBV12-4 to TRBJ2-5; the D call may be TRBD1 or TRBD2 (6 bases each). The length of the CDR3 is 15 residues. V was shortened by 1 base and J by 1 base, with 10 bases between the two germline ends.

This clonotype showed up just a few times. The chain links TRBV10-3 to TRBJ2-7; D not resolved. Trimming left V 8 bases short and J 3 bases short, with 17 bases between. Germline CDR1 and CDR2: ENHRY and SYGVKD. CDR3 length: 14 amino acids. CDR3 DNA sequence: TGTGCCATCTCAATAGAGAGATTTGGCTACGAGCAGTACTTC. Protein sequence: CAISIERFGYEQYF.